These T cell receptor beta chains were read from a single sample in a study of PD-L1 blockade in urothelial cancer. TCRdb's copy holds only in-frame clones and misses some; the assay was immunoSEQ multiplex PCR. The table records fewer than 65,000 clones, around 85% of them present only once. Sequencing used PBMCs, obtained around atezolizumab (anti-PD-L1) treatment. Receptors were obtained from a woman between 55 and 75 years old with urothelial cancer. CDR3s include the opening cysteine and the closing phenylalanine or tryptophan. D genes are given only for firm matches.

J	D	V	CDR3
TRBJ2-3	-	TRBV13	CASSSPRGDTQYF
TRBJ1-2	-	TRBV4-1	CASSRETGANYGYTF
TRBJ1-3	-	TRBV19	CASAWGGSGNTIYF
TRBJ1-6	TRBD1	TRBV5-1	CANRQGLSDSPLHF
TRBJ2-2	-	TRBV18	CASSPPRVTNTGELFF
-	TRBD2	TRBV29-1	CSVEGREGHEQYF
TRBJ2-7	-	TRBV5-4	CASSLVGGSYEQYF
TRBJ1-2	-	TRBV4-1	CASSDHRAGGYTF
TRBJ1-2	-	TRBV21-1	CASSKVKSPANYGYTF
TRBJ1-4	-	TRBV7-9	CASSPRREEKLFF
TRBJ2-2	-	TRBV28	CASRTGGGSTGELFF
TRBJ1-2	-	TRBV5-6	CASSDYRERYAGYTF
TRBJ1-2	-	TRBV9	CASSVARGGGYTF
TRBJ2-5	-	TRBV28	CASRSGGGSQETQYF
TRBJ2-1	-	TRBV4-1	CASSQVRANNEQFF
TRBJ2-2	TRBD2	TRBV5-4	CASSPGLAGVDGELFF
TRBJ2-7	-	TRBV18	CASSPGTGYEQYF
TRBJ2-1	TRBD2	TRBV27	CASSLVLLAGGPEQFF
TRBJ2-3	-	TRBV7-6	CASSLPGVGDTQYF
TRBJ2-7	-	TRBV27	CASGTGVGEQYF
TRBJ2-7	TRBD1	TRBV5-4	CASRPGQGGYEQYF
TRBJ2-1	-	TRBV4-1	CASSHTDRDNEQFF
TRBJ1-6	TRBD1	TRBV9	CASSVFDRVYNSPLHF
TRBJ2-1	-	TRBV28	CASSLSRSGPSYNEQFF
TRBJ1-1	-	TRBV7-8	CASSLARRGGNTEAFF
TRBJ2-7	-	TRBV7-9	CASSLGSAGPWDEQYF
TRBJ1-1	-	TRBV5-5	CASSFLNTEAFF
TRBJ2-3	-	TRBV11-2	CASRWTGQGDTQYF
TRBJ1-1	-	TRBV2	CASNEWTLNTEAFF
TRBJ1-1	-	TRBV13	CASSFNLKTLGVVTEAFF
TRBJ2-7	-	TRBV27	CASSLKYRTDEGYEQYF
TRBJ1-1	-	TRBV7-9	CASSPDLGEAFF
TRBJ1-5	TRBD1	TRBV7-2	CASTRTGGGNQPQHF
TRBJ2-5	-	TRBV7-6	CASSSSSSQETQYF
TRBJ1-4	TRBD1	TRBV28	CASSSSGQGNEKLFF
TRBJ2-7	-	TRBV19	CASSHTQGYEQYF
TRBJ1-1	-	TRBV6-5	CASSSYTEAFF
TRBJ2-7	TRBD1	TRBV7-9	CASSSGQVPRVQYF
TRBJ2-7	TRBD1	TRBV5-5	CASSPPGQGYEQYF
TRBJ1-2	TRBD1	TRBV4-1	CASSPDWGQPYGYTF
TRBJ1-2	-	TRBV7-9	CASSLEGRSYGYTF
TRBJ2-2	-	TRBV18	CASSPGGAINTGELFF
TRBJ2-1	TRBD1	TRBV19	CASSPRDRDGEQFF
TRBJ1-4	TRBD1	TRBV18	CASSPTAGGNEKLFF
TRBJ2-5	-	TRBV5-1	CASSLIWQQETQYF
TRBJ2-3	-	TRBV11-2	CASSPTLGTPSTDTQYF
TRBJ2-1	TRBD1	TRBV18	CASSPRTGPNEQFF
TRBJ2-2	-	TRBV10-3	CAISETEGFNTGELFF
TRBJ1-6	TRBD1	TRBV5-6	CASSVTLTGNRNSPLHF
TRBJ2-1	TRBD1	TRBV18	CASTRQGSYNEQFF
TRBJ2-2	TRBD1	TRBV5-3	CARSLGGTANTGELFF
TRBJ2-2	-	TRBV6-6	CASSYSRGSTGELFF
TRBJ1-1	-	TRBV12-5	CASGRMGGGTEAFF
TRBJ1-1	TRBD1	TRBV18	CASSGQGYTEAFF
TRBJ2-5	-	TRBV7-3	CASSPGVAETQYF
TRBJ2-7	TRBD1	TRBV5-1	CASSFGQGGAYEQYF
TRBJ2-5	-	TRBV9	CASNLWGRLGETQYF
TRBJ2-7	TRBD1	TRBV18	CASSPPGQGGYEQYF
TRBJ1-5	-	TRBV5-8	CASELLDSRRPQHF